This T cell receptor beta chain was sequenced for a study of blood T cell repertoires in COVID-19. Under the authors' procedure: Reference gene primer amplification in the assay estimated nucleated cell counts. Data came from immunoSEQ multiplex PCR; TCRdb stores just in-frame clones and leaves some out. That table gives V, J and clone size, and the DNA gave D and trimming. The table records more than 200,000 clones, approximately 81% of them present only once. The germline CDR1 and CDR2 sequences are SGHNT and YYREEE (reference sequence). Trimming pared 0 bases from V and 2 bases from J, leaving 11 bases between. CDR3 length: 15 residues.

The TCR originated in a man aged 55-75 years with acute or convalescent COVID-19. The specimen was peripheral blood. The genes are TRBV5-4 and TRBJ1-2; D is perhaps TRBD1 (6 bases). CDR3 bases: TGTGCCAGCAGCTTGGGCAGGGGCGGGAACTATGGCTACACCTTC. Protein sequence: CASSLGRGGNYGYTF.